This T cell receptor beta chain was sequenced for a study of OX40 agonist ivuxolimab in advanced cancers. Study overall: Patients treated during dose escalation were battling hepatocellular carcinoma, melanoma, renal cell or head and neck cancer. Partial responses occurred in three patients (one hepatocellular carcinoma, two cutaneous melanoma). General study results and limits: The study observed clonal expansion of CD4+ and CD8+ blood T cells by week 6 at 0.1 to 3.0 mg/kg.

TCRdb keeps only in-frame clones here, not all; method: immunoSEQ multiplex PCR. The sample consists of tens of thousands of clones, more than 85% of them appearing once. This clone appeared a few times. What it recognizes is unknown. Trimming removed 0 bases from V and 13 bases from J, with 17 bases in between. The CDR3 loop spans 15 amino acids. Germline loops: CDR1 SGHRS, CDR2 YFSETQ. V gene TRBV5-1 combines with J gene TRBJ1-6, with D perhaps matching TRBD1 (6 bases). The sample was CD4+ or CD8+ T cells sorted from blood, taken in a trial of the OX40 agonist ivuxolimab. This clonotype originated in an adult with an advanced solid tumor such as melanoma, head and neck, liver or kidney cancer. CDR3 in DNA: TGCGCCAGCAGCTTGGTACCAGGGGAATTCAACCCCCTCCACTTT. Its protein product is CASSLVPGEFNPLHF.